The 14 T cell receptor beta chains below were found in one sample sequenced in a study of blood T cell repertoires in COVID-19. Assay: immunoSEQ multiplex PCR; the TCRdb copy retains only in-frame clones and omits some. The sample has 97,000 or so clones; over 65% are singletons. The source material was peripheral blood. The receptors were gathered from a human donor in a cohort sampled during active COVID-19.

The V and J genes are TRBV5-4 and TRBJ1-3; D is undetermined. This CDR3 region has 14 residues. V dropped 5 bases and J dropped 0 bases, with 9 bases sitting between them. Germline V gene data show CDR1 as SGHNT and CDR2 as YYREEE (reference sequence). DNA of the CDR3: TGTGCCAGCAGTTTCGGGAACTCTGGAAACACCATATATTTT. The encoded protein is CASSFGNSGNTIYF. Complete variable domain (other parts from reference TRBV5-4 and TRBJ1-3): ETGVTQSPTHLIKTRGQQVTLRCSSQSGHNTVSWYQQALGQGPQFIFQYYREEENGRGNFPPRFSGLQFPNYSSELNVNALELDDSALYLCASSFGNSGNTIYFGEGSWLTVV.

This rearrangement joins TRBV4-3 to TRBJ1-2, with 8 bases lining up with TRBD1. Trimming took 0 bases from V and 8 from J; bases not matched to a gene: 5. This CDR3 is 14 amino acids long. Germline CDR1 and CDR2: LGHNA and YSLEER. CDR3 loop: CASSQDRGRGGYTF. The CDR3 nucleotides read TGCGCCAGCAGCCAAGACAGGGGGCGCGGGGGCTACACCTTC.

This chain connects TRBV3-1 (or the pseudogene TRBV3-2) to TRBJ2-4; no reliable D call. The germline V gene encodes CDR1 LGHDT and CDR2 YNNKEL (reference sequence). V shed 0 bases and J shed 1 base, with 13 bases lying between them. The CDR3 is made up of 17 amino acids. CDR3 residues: CASSQDERSGAKNIQYF. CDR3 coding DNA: TGTGCCAGCAGCCAAGATGAACGGAGTGGGGCCAAAAACATTCAGTACTTC.

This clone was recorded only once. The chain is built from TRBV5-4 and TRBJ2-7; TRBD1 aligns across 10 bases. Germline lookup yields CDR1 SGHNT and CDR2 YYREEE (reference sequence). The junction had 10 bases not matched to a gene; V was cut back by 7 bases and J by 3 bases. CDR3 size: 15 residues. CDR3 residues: CASFHRDRGIYEQYF. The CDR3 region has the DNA TGTGCCAGCTTCCACCGGGACAGGGGAATCTACGAGCAGTACTTC.

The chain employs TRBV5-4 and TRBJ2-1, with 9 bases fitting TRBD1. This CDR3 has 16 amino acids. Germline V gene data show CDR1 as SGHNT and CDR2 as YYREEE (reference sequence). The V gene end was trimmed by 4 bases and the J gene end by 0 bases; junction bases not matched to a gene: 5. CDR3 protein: CASSRQGGLSYNEQFF. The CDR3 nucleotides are TGTGCCAGCAGCAGACAGGGGGGCCTCTCCTACAATGAGCAGTTCTTC.

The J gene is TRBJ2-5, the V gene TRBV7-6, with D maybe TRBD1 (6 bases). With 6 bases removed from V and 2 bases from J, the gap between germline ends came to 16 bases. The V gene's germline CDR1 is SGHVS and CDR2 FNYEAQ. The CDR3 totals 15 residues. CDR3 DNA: TGTGCCAGCAGACCCGGGACAACGGGTCAAGAGACCCAGTACTTC. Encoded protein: CASRPGTTGQETQYF.

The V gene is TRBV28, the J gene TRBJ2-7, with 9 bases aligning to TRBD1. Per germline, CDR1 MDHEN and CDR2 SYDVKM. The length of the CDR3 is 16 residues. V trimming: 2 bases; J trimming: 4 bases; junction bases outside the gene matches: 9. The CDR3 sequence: CASSLEVGQGLYEQYF. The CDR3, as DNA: TGTGCCAGCAGTTTAGAGGTGGGACAGGGCTTATACGAGCAGTACTTC.

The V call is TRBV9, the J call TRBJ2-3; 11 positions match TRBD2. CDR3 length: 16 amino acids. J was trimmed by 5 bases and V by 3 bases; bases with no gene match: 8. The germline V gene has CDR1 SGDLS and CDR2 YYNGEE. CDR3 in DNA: TGTGCCAGCAGCGCCACACTAGCGGGGGATATAGATACGCAGTATTTT. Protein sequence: CASSATLAGDIDTQYF.

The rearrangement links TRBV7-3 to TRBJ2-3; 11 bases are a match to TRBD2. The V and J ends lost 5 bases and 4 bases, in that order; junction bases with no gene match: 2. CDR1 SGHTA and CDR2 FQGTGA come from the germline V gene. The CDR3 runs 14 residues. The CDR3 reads CASSHSGGADTQYF. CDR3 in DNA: TGTGCCAGCAGCCATAGCGGGGGGGCAGATACGCAGTATTTT.

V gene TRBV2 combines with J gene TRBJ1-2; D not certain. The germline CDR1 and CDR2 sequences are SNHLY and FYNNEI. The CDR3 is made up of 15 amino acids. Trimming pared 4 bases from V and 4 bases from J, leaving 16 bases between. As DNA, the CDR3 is TGTGCCAGCAGTGTGGAGGTCGGGATGGGCTATGGCTACACCTTC. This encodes CASSVEVGMGYGYTF.

The DNA of the CDR3 is TGTGCCAGCTCAGCCTCTAGCGGGGGGGCAGATACGCAGTATTTT. Translating gives CASSASSGGADTQYF. This chain links TRBV18 with TRBJ2-3, with 12 nucleotides matching TRBD2. The CDR3 length is 15 residues. The trim removed 5 bases at V and 4 bases at J, leaving 4 bases unmatched. Germline CDR1 and CDR2: KGHSH and LQKENI.

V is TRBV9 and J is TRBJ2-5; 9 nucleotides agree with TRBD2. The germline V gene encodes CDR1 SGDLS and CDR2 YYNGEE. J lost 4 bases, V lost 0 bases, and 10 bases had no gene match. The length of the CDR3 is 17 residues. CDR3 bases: TGTGCCAGCAGCGTAGCGGGCGGGGGGGCCGGTGGAGAGACCCAGTACTTC. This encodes CASSVAGGGAGGETQYF.

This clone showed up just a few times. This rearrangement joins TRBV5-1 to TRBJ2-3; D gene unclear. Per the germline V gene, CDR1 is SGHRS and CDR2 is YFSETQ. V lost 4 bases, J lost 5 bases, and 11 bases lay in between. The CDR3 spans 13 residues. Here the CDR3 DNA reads TGCGCCAGCAGCAAAGAACAGCAAGATACGCAGTATTTT. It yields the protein CASSKEQQDTQYF.

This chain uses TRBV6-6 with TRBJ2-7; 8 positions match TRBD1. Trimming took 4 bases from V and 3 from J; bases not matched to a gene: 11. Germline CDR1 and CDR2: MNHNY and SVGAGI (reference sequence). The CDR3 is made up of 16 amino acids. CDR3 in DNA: TGTGCCAGCAGTTGGGTGGTCGGGACAGGCGTCTACGAGCAGTACTTC. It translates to CASSWVVGTGVYEQYF.